This TCR beta chain was profiled in a study of neurological immune-mediated disorders. Study-wide context: Relapsing-remitting forms accounted for about 90% of the 34 multiple sclerosis patients and secondary progressive forms for 3.

On this clonotype: Antigen: not known. Mismatch with germline at one junction end may stem from a read error.

This CDR3 region has 16 residues. Regarding the study as a whole: Neither clinical nor MRI features were found to be associated with the multiple sclerosis repertoire cluster. In HTLV-1-associated myelopathy, TCR clonal expansion was greatest, and in multiple sclerosis it was least, below healthy controls.

TCRdb reanalysed the 5' RACE reads using MiXCR and keeps one entry per CDR3 protein. The sample lists nearly 60,000 distinct CDR3 sequences; 3% to 4% were seen once. The J gene is TRBJ1-6, the V gene TRBV12-3 or TRBV12-4, with D possibly being TRBD1 (5 bases). The sample taken for sequencing was PBMCs. This TCR was sampled from a woman in her fifties or sixties with multiple sclerosis. For the CDR3, the DNA is TGTGCCAGCAGTTTAGGTGGGGGTTCCTATAATTCAACCCTCAACTTT. Its translation: CASSLGGGSYNSTLNF.